These 28 T cell receptor beta chains came from one sample sequenced in a study of cytomegalovirus exposure and HLA in healthy donors (dated by TCRdb to the late 2010s). Receptor libraries were prepared by the immunoSEQ multiplex PCR assay. TCRdb provides this immuneACCESS table in a form limited to in-frame rearrangements. Some clones are lacking; in checked studies, under half of them reflect an unresolved V gene, and why the rest are absent is not known. The sample table holds about 130,000 clones, of which about 91% were seen once. The ten largest clones capture 1.1% of the sample. Input material: PBMCs. The receptors were gathered from a young woman in good health and CMV-seronegative.

CDR3 coding DNA: TGTGCCAGCAGTGAACGGGAGAGGGGTTGGTACAATGAGCAGTTCTTC. This translates into CASSERERGWYNEQFF. The chain is built from TRBV6-1 and TRBJ2-1, with D tentatively TRBD2 (6 bases). V was clipped by 2 bases and J by 4 bases, with 15 bases between them. The length of the CDR3 is 16 residues. CDR1 is MNHNS and CDR2 is SASEGT in the germline V gene.

The J gene is TRBJ1-3, the V gene TRBV15; no firm D call. Germline CDR1 reads LNHNV; CDR2 reads YYDKDF (reference sequence). The ends were cut back, 0 bases at V and 11 bases at J, with 14 bases in the middle. This CDR3 spans 14 amino acids. The DNA of the CDR3 is TGTGCCACCAGCAGAGATATGGTGGAGGGTGCCATATATTTT. Translation gives CATSRDMVEGAIYF. Full variable domain (missing parts from reference TRBV15 and TRBJ1-3): DAMVIQNPRYQVTQFGKPVTLSCSQTLNHNVMYWYQQKSSQAPKLLFHYYDKDFNNEADTPDNFQSRRPNTSFCFLDIRSPGLGDTAMYLCATSRDMVEGAIYFGEGSWLTVV.

This clone has a handful of counts. This chain connects TRBV18 to TRBJ1-5; D not certain. Trimming shortened V by 2 bases and J by 4 bases, and 9 bases separated the two germline ends. Germline V gene sequence: CDR1 KGHSH, CDR2 LQKENI. CDR3 size: 14 residues. The CDR3 spells CASSPGAANQPQHF. CDR3 nucleotides: TGTGCCAGCTCACCAGGAGCAGCTAATCAGCCCCAGCATTTT.

This clone has only one observation. This chain uses TRBV5-1 with TRBJ1-3; no clear D gene. The CDR3 extends over 15 amino acids. The V gene lost 4 bases and the J gene lost 1 base, with 12 bases spanning the gap. Germline values: CDR1 SGHRS, CDR2 YFSETQ. CDR3 region: CASSPGSGSGNTIYF. Here the CDR3 DNA reads TGCGCCAGCAGCCCGGGGTCGGGGTCTGGAAACACCATATATTTT.

The CDR3 DNA reads TGTGCCAGCAGCTTAGTACCGGGACAAGAGACCCAGTACTTC. It translates to CASSLVPGQETQYF. The V and J genes are TRBV7-8 and TRBJ2-5; D perhaps matches TRBD2 (5 bases). Germline CDR1 SGHVS, CDR2 FQNEAQ. V was pared by 1 base and J by 2 bases, with 8 bases between. The CDR3 has 14 residues.

This chain connects TRBV30 to TRBJ2-1; 10 bases match TRBD2. Germline CDR1 reads GTSNPN; CDR2 reads SVGIG (reference sequence). CDR3 length: 15 amino acids. V lost 1 base, J lost 2 bases, and 2 bases stayed unmatched. CDR3 sequence reads: CAWSGTSGPYNEQFF. Here the CDR3 DNA reads TGTGCCTGGAGTGGGACTAGCGGCCCCTACAATGAGCAGTTCTTC.

The CDR3 region is CASRRTGGPQYF. In DNA, the CDR3 is TGTGCCAGCAGACGGACAGGGGGTCCGCAGTATTTT. V and J are TRBV7-6 and TRBJ2-3; 10 bases agree with TRBD1. V lost 6 bases, J lost 10 bases, and 4 bases stayed unmatched. CDR1 and CDR2 (germline): SGHVS, FNYEAQ. The CDR3 loop spans 12 amino acids.

This clone occurred once. The genes are TRBV5-1 and TRBJ1-2; D remains ambiguous. The CDR3 consists of 16 residues. The V end lost 0 bases, the J end lost 4 bases, and 16 bases lay between the germline ends. Germline CDR1 reads SGHRS; CDR2 reads YFSETQ. CDR3 sequence (DNA): TGCGCCAGCAGCTTGGGTGGGTTCGAGCCAGGCTATGGCTACACCTTC. Translated, it gives CASSLGGFEPGYGYTF.

The CDR3 sequence: CSVRRQGENIQYF. The CDR3 bases are TGCAGCGTTCGCCGGCAGGGTGAAAACATTCAGTACTTC. The chain uses TRBV29-1 and TRBJ2-4; D perhaps matches TRBD1 (5 bases). This CDR3 contains 13 residues. Trimming stripped 5 bases from V and 5 bases from J, with 13 bases between. Germline V gene data show CDR1 as SQVTM and CDR2 as ANQGSEA.

This clone was found once. The chain uses TRBV9 and TRBJ1-2; D might be TRBD1 (6 bases). The germline V gene encodes CDR1 SGDLS and CDR2 YYNGEE. CDR3 length equals 13 residues. V was clipped by 2 bases and J by 7 bases, with 12 bases between them. In DNA form, the CDR3 reads TGTGCCAGCAGCGTCACACAGGGCGCTGGCTACACCTTC. Protein: CASSVTQGAGYTF.

V gene TRBV11-2 combines with J gene TRBJ2-7, with 14 positions matching TRBD2. Germline loops: CDR1 SGHAT, CDR2 FQNNGV. V trimming: 6 bases; J trimming: 5 bases; junction bases outside the gene matches: 18. This CDR3 contains 19 residues. CDR3 DNA: TGTGCCAGCAGGCCCCCCCCCGGACTAGCGGGAGGACATCTCCACGAGCAGTACTTC. Translated: CASRPPPGLAGGHLHEQYF.

This chain connects TRBV7-2 to TRBJ1-2, with 8 bases that match TRBD1. CDR3 length equals 15 residues. With 4 bases clipped from V and 1 base from J, the junction kept 5 bases outside the gene matches. The V gene's germline CDR1 is SGHTA and CDR2 FQGNSA. CDR3 in amino acids: CASSSGTGLNYGYTF. CDR3 coding DNA: TGTGCCAGCAGCTCAGGGACAGGACTTAACTATGGCTACACCTTC.

V usage is TRBV6-5 and J usage is TRBJ1-4; possibly TRBD1 for D (5 bases). Germline V gene data show CDR1 as MNHEY and CDR2 as SVGAGI. The CDR3 has 15 amino acids. Deletions cut 9 bases from V and 2 bases from J, with 16 bases between. The CDR3 DNA follows: TGTGCCAGTAAACGAATCCCAGGGACTAATGAAAAACTGTTTTTT. Translated: CASKRIPGTNEKLFF.

The V gene is TRBV13, the J gene TRBJ1-4, with D tentatively TRBD1 (5 bases). The CDR3 covers 15 residues. The germline V and J ends were trimmed by 0 bases and 8 bases, with 13 bases remaining between them. From germline, CDR1 is PRHDT and CDR2 FYEKMQ (reference sequence). Here the CDR3 reads CASSLGGQGGEKLFF. For the CDR3, the DNA is TGTGCCAGCAGCTTAGGGGGCCAGGGTGGAGAAAAACTGTTTTTT.

The genes are TRBV7-2 and TRBJ1-5, with D uncertain. Trimming left V 1 base short and J 6 bases short, with 10 bases between. Germline CDR1 SGHTA, CDR2 FQGNSA. This CDR3 region has 14 residues. CDR3 DNA: TGTGCCAGCAGCTTAGGTGTCCCCAGTCAGCCCCAGCATTTT. Translation: CASSLGVPSQPQHF.

This clone has only a few counts. J is TRBJ2-1 and V is TRBV10-1, with 10 bases matching TRBD2. The CDR3 extends over 14 amino acids. The germline CDR1 and CDR2 sequences are WNHNN and SYGVQD (reference sequence). J was trimmed by 6 bases and V by 4 bases; bases with no gene match: 3. This chain's CDR3 is CASSVSSGGNEQFF. CDR3 in DNA: TGCGCCAGCAGTGTTTCTAGCGGGGGCAATGAGCAGTTCTTC.

The gene calls are TRBV19 and TRBJ2-1, with TRBD2 identical over 12 bases. The V segment lost 9 bases and the J segment 4 bases; nucleotides outside the gene matches: 4. This CDR3 region has 14 residues. Germline CDR1 reads LNHDA; CDR2 reads SQIVND (reference sequence). The CDR3 DNA is TGTGCCAGCAGGCTAGCGGGAGGGTACAATGAGCAGTTCTTC. Its translation is CASRLAGGYNEQFF.

V and J are TRBV30 and TRBJ1-5; D not resolved. The CDR3 is made up of 15 amino acids. The V gene's germline CDR1 is GTSNPN and CDR2 SVGIG (reference sequence). With 0 bases removed from V and 7 bases from J, the gap between germline ends came to 16 bases. This chain's CDR3 is CAWSVPSEGGQPQHF. CDR3 bases: TGTGCCTGGAGTGTCCCCTCGGAGGGAGGACAGCCCCAGCATTTT.

The CDR3 DNA sequence: TGCGCCAGCAGCCAAGATGAGGCTGGCACAGATACGCAGTATTTT. This encodes CASSQDEAGTDTQYF. The chain couples TRBV4-3 to TRBJ2-3; no clear D. The CDR3 is 15 amino acids. The germline V and J ends were trimmed by 0 bases and 1 base, with 8 bases remaining between them. Germline V lookup: CDR1 LGHNA, CDR2 YSLEER.

The rearrangement links TRBV5-6 to TRBJ1-2; D unclear. Trimming pared 2 bases from V and 2 bases from J, leaving 10 bases between. Germline-derived CDR1 and CDR2 are SGHDT and YYEEEE. The CDR3 is made up of 14 amino acids. The CDR3 sequence: CASSFWSSNYGYTF. CDR3 nucleotide sequence: TGTGCCAGCAGCTTTTGGAGCTCGAACTATGGCTACACCTTC.

This chain joins TRBV30 and TRBJ1-1; TRBD1 agrees at 7 bases. The CDR3 contains 13 residues. Germline V lookup: CDR1 GTSNPN, CDR2 SVGIG (reference sequence). V was clipped by 3 bases and J by 1 base; unmatched bases: 2. CDR3 in DNA: TGTGCCTGGAGATACAGGGGGAACACTGAAGCTTTCTTT. Amino acid sequence: CAWRYRGNTEAFF.

The rearrangement joins TRBV4-2 to TRBJ2-7; 8 bases align to TRBD2. This CDR3 has 16 amino acids. Germline V lookup: CDR1 LGHNA, CDR2 YNFKEQ. J lost 0 bases, V lost 0 bases, and 4 bases had no gene match. The CDR3 DNA follows: TGTGCCAGCAGCCAAGATTTAGCGGGAAGCTCCTACGAGCAGTACGTC. Encoded protein: CASSQDLAGSSYEQYV.

DNA of the CDR3: TGTGCCAGCAGCCCTGGGGACAGCCAGAACACTGAAGCTTTCTTT. Translated, it gives CASSPGDSQNTEAFF. The chain carries TRBV9 and TRBJ1-1; 7 positions agree with TRBD1. Per the germline V gene, CDR1 is SGDLS and CDR2 is YYNGEE. J lost 1 base, V lost 4 bases, and 7 bases had no gene match. This CDR3 spans 15 amino acids.

This clone was detected only a few times. This chain uses TRBV7-9 with TRBJ1-2; D call uncertain. Trimming stripped 2 bases from V and 2 bases from J, with 12 bases between. This CDR3 is 15 amino acids long. CDR1 and CDR2 from the germline V gene are SEHNR and FQNEAQ (reference sequence). CDR3 loop: CASSLYRSSNYGYTF. The CDR3 DNA reads TGTGCCAGCAGCTTATACCGGAGCTCAAACTATGGCTACACCTTC.

This sequence joins TRBV7-2 and TRBJ2-7; 12 nucleotides align to TRBD2. Per germline, CDR1 SGHTA and CDR2 FQGNSA. V gave up 1 base and J gave up 6 bases; unmatched junction bases: 1. This CDR3 region has 14 residues. CDR3 region: CASSLGLAGAEQYF. DNA for the CDR3: TGTGCCAGCAGCTTAGGACTAGCGGGAGCCGAGCAGTACTTC.

V usage is TRBV11-3 and J usage is TRBJ2-3; D possibly corresponds to TRBD2 (6 bases). Trimming pared 5 bases from V and 2 bases from J, leaving 14 bases between. CDR1 is SGHNT, CDR2 YENEEA, per germline. CDR3 length: 15 amino acids. The chain's CDR3 is CASSDRRGNTDTQYF. In nucleotides, the CDR3 is TGTGCCAGCAGCGACAGACGGGGGAACACAGATACGCAGTATTTT.

The J gene is TRBJ2-1, the V gene TRBV10-3; D not resolved. The germline CDR1 and CDR2 sequences are ENHRY and SYGVKD. V lost 6 bases and J 8 bases, leaving 8 bases between the germline ends. The CDR3 runs 11 residues. CDR3 region: CAISPMYEQFF. The CDR3 nucleotides read TGTGCCATCAGCCCTATGTATGAGCAGTTCTTC.

The chain has TRBV28 and TRBJ2-7, with TRBD2 matching 7 bases. V gave up 3 bases and J gave up 1 base; unmatched junction bases: 12. CDR3 length: 17 residues. Germline CDR1 is MDHEN and CDR2 is SYDVKM. The CDR3 reads CASSFPPPSGASYEQYF. DNA of the CDR3: TGTGCCAGCAGTTTTCCCCCCCCCAGCGGGGCTTCCTACGAGCAGTACTTC.